This TCR beta chain was observed in a study of cytotoxic CD8 clonotypes in ibrutinib-treated CLL. Study background: Included were 11 to 12 relapsed/refractory and approximately 15 treatment-naive patients, of whom fewer than 18 were IGHV unmutated. Study findings and constraints: Whereas clonality rose at ibrutinib response, it declined toward baseline at progression.

Depth targeted 1 in 200,000 to 1 in 1 million T cells, averaging 10x coverage per clonotype. TCRdb's copy holds only in-frame clones and misses some; the assay was immunoSEQ multiplex PCR. This table holds roughly 250,000 clones, under 75% found once. Germline-derived CDR1 and CDR2 are SEHNR and FQNEAQ (reference sequence). This CDR3 has 14 residues. The V gene lost 4 bases and the J gene lost 4 bases, with 13 bases spanning the gap. Comment on this clone: The antigen is unknown.

The chain is built from TRBV7-9 and TRBJ1-2, with a tentative D call TRBD1 (6 bases). Sequenced here: PBMCs, sampled after 24 months of ibrutinib treatment. The TCR comes from a human donor with chronic lymphocytic leukemia. CDR3 sequence reads: CASSSLGGAYGYTF. The DNA for the CDR3 is TGTGCCAGCAGCTCCCTTGGGGGGGCCTATGGCTACACCTTC.